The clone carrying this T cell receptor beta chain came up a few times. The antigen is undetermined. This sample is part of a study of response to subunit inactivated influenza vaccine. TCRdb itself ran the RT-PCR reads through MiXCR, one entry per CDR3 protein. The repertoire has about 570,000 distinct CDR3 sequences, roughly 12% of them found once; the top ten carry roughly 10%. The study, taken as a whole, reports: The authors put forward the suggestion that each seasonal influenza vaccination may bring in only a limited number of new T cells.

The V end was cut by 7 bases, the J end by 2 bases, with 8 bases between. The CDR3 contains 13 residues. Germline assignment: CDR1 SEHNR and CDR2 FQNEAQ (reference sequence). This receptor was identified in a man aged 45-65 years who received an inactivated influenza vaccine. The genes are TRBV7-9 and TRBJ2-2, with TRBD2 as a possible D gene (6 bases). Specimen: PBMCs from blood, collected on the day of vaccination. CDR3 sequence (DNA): TGTGCCAGCAAGGGACTCAACACCGGGGAGCTGTTTTTT. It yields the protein CASKGLNTGELFF.